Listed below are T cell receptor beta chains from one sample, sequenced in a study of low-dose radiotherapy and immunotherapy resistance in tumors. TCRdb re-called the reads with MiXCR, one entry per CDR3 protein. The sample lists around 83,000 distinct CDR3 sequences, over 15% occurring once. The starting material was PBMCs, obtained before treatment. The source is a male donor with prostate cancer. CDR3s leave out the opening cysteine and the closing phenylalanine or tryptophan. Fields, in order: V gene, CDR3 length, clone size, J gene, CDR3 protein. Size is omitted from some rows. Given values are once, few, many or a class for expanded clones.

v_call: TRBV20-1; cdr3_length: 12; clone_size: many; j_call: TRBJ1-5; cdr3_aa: SAAQGAGGQPQH
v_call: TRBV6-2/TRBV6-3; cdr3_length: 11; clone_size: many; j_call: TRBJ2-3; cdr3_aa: ASTGQGGDTQY
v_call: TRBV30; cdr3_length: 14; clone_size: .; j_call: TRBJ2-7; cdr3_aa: AWSVLRGSGRHEQY
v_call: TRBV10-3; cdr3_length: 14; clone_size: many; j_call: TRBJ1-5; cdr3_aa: AISDQDGYSNQPQH
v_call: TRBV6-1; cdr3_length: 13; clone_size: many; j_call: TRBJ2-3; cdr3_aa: ASNLQRGGTDTQY
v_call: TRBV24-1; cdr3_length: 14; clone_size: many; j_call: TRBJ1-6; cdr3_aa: ATTNRPGQLDSPLH
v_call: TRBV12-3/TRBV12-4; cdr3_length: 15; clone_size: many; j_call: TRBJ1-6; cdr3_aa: ASIKGPGQAENSPLH
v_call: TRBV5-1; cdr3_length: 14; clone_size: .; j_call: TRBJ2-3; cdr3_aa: ASSLVSSGGADTQY
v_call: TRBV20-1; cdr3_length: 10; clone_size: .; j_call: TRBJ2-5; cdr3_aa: SSQQQQETQY
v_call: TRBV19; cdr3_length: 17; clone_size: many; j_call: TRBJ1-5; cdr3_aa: ASSTGGQGFYRSNQPQH
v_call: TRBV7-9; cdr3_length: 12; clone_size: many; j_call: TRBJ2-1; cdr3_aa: ASQGRSGGNEQF
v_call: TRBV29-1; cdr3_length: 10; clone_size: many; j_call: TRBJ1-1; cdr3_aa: SVEVSRVSAF
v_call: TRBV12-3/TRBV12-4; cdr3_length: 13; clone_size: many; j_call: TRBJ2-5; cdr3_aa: ASSSGQGIQETQY
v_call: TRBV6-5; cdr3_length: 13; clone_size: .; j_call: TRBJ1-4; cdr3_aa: ASSPDTVPNEKLF
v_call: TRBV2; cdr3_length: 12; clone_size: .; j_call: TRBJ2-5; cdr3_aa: ASSDRLAGEPQY
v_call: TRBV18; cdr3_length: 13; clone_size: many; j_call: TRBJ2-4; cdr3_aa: ASSPPNVRDNIQY
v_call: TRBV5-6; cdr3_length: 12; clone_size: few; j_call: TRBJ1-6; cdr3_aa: ASSGDRGLPALH
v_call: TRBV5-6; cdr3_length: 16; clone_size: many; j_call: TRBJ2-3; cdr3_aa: ASSLPGTGDLGTDTQY
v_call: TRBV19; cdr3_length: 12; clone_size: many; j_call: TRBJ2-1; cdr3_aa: ASSASTDHNEQF
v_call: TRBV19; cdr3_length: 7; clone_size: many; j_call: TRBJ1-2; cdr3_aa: ASLSGYT
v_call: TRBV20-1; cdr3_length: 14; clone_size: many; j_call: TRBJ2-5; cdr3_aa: SARDSRDRGGETQY
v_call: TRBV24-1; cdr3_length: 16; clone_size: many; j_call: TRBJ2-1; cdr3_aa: ATSDLSSGRGTSNEQF
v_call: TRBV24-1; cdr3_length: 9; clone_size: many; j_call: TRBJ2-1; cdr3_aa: ATSKYNEQF
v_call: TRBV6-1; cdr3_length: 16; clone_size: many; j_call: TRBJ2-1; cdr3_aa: ASSESPLAASSYNEQF